A single sample gave rise to the 20 T cell receptor beta chains below, sequenced in a study of blood T cell repertoires in COVID-19. This table comes from immunoSEQ multiplex PCR, and its TCRdb copy is limited to in-frame clones, with some not included. The sample has around 130,000 clones; around 89% are singletons. The sequenced material came from peripheral blood. Receptor source: a man aged 45 to 65 with active or convalescent COVID-19.

This clone has only a few counts. The V call is TRBV12-5, the J call TRBJ1-2; the match to TRBD1 covers 9 bases. This CDR3 is built from 16 residues. Unmatched junction bases numbered 15, after V lost 6 bases and J lost 7 bases. From germline, CDR1 is LGHNT and CDR2 FRNRAP. The CDR3 loop is CASGQNTGGALAGYTF. CDR3 coding DNA: TGTGCTAGTGGCCAAAATACAGGGGGCGCTTTGGCTGGCTACACCTTC.

V is TRBV5-1 and J is TRBJ2-7; 10 bases map to TRBD1. V lost 4 bases to trimming and J lost 3 bases; unmatched junction nucleotides: 7. This CDR3 contains 15 residues. Per germline, CDR1 SGHRS and CDR2 YFSETQ. The DNA for the CDR3 is TGCGCCAGCAGCAACAAGACAGGGGGCGTCTACGAGCAGTACTTC. Amino acid sequence: CASSNKTGGVYEQYF. Drawing the rest from reference TRBV5-1 and TRBJ2-7, the complete variable domain is KAGVTQTPRYLIKTRGQQVTLSCSPISGHRSVSWYQQTPGQGLQFLFEYFSETQRNKGNFPGRFSGRQFSNSRSEMNVSTLELGDSALYLCASSNKTGGVYEQYFGPGTRLTVT.

Details on this clone: At one end, the junction sequence differs from germline, possibly due to a read error. The chain employs TRBV7-6 and TRBJ2-1, with 12 nucleotides matching TRBD2. The CDR3 runs 15 residues. The germline V gene encodes CDR1 SGHVS and CDR2 FNYEAQ. The CDR3 spells CASSLAGGPGNEQFF. As DNA, the CDR3 is TGTGCCAGCAGCCTAGCGGGAGGGCCCGGCAATGAGCAGTTCTTC.

This rearrangement joins TRBV30 to TRBJ2-6; D might be TRBD2 (7 bases). CDR1 and CDR2 from the germline V gene are GTSNPN and SVGIG (reference sequence). Trimming took off 2 bases at V and 0 bases at J, with 8 bases between the two ends. CDR3 length: 15 residues. CDR3 nucleotides: TGTGCCTGGAGTAGGGGGGGCTCTGGGGCCAACGTCCTGACTTTC. Its translation: CAWSRGGSGANVLTF.

The table lists this clone with a few counts. The V gene is TRBV28, the J gene TRBJ2-2; 7 bases match TRBD2. The J segment lost 7 bases and the V segment lost 3 bases, leaving 14 bases of the junction unmatched. Looked up from germline, CDR1 is MDHEN and CDR2 is SYDVKM. This CDR3 contains 17 residues. The CDR3 bases are TGTGCCAGCAGTTTCTACAGGCGGCGGGAGCAGGTCGGGGAGCTGTTTTTT. Encoded protein: CASSFYRRREQVGELFF.

This sequence joins TRBV5-1 and TRBJ2-4; 8 positions agree with TRBD2. V lost 4 bases, J lost 8 bases, and 14 bases stayed unmatched. This CDR3 contains 16 residues. Germline V lookup: CDR1 SGHRS, CDR2 YFSETQ. This chain's CDR3 is CASSPMNAGGGHIQYF. The CDR3 DNA sequence: TGCGCCAGCAGCCCCATGAACGCGGGCGGGGGGCACATTCAGTACTTC. Using reference TRBV5-1 and TRBJ2-4 for the parts outside the CDR3, the full variable domain is KAGVTQTPRYLIKTRGQQVTLSCSPISGHRSVSWYQQTPGQGLQFLFEYFSETQRNKGNFPGRFSGRQFSNSRSEMNVSTLELGDSALYLCASSPMNAGGGHIQYFGAGTRLSVL.

The chain uses TRBV2 and TRBJ1-5, with a tentative D call TRBD1 (6 bases). The CDR3 is 17 residues long. The ends were cut back, 6 bases at V and 1 base at J, with 19 bases in the middle. Germline loops: CDR1 SNHLY, CDR2 FYNNEI. The CDR3 sequence: CASRQASTTGSNQPQHF. CDR3 bases: TGTGCCAGCAGACAAGCCTCGACGACAGGAAGCAATCAGCCCCAGCATTTT. Using reference TRBV2 and TRBJ1-5 for the parts outside the CDR3, the full variable domain is EPEVTQTPSHQVTQMGQEVILRCVPISNHLYFYWYRQILGQKVEFLVSFYNNEISEKSEIFDDQFSVERPDGSNFTLKIRSTKLEDSAMYFCASRQASTTGSNQPQHFGDGTRLSIL.

V usage is TRBV15 and J usage is TRBJ2-5; D is ambiguous. Germline CDR1 and CDR2: LNHNV and YYDKDF (reference sequence). This CDR3 region has 14 residues. Trimming removed 2 bases at V and 0 bases at J, with 7 bases between. DNA for the CDR3: TGTGCCACCAGCAGACTAGTAAACCAAGAGACCCAGTACTTC. Translation gives CATSRLVNQETQYF. Full variable domain (missing parts from reference TRBV15 and TRBJ2-5): DAMVIQNPRYQVTQFGKPVTLSCSQTLNHNVMYWYQQKSSQAPKLLFHYYDKDFNNEADTPDNFQSRRPNTSFCFLDIRSPGLGDTAMYLCATSRLVNQETQYFGPGTRLLVL.

The chain employs TRBV2 and TRBJ1-6; TRBD1 matches 8 bases. Germline V gene data show CDR1 as SNHLY and CDR2 as FYNNEI. The J segment lost 7 bases and the V segment lost 4 bases, leaving 0 bases of the junction unmatched. CDR3 length: 13 residues. The CDR3 protein is CASSGDRNSPLHF. CDR3 sequence (DNA): TGTGCCAGCAGTGGGGACAGGAATTCACCCCTCCACTTT. Using reference TRBV2 and TRBJ1-6 for the parts outside the CDR3, the full variable domain is EPEVTQTPSHQVTQMGQEVILRCVPISNHLYFYWYRQILGQKVEFLVSFYNNEISEKSEIFDDQFSVERPDGSNFTLKIRSTKLEDSAMYFCASSGDRNSPLHFGNGTRLTVT.

V and J are TRBV30 and TRBJ2-5, with 8 bases lining up with TRBD2. The J segment lost 9 bases and the V segment lost 3 bases, leaving 9 bases of the junction unmatched. Germline V gene sequence: CDR1 GTSNPN, CDR2 SVGIG (reference sequence). This CDR3 has 13 residues. The CDR3 coding sequence is TGTGCCTGGAGGGGGCCCCCCGGGGGGGCCCAGTACTTC. Amino acids: CAWRGPPGGAQYF.

The chain carries TRBV10-3 and TRBJ1-5; 7 bases are a match to TRBD1. The CDR3 is made up of 14 amino acids. CDR1 and CDR2 from the germline V gene are ENHRY and SYGVKD. Trimming at V came to 5 bases and at J to 4 bases, leaving 5 bases not matched to a gene. The CDR3 here is CAISTGRGNQPQHF. The CDR3 DNA reads TGTGCCATCAGTACTGGCAGGGGGAATCAGCCCCAGCATTTT.

J is TRBJ2-3 and V is TRBV29-1, with D perhaps TRBD1 (6 bases). The CDR3 spans 15 residues. V shed 4 bases and J shed 6 bases, with 20 bases lying between them. Germline loops: CDR1 SQVTM, CDR2 ANQGSEA. The CDR3 is CSVGAPTGSGDTQYF. DNA of the CDR3: TGCAGCGTTGGGGCCCCGACAGGCTCAGGGGATACGCAGTATTTT.

The J gene is TRBJ2-7, the V gene TRBV19; 15 nucleotides line up with TRBD2. There are 18 residues in the CDR3. Germline loops: CDR1 LNHDA, CDR2 SQIVND (reference sequence). The ends lost 4 bases at V and 0 bases at J; junction bases unmatched: 7. The CDR3 nucleotides are TGTGCCAGTAGTAGAGCCGGGACTAGCGGGGGGTACTCCTACGAGCAGTACTTC. Translating gives CASSRAGTSGGYSYEQYF.

V gene TRBV15 combines with J gene TRBJ1-2; D unresolved. This CDR3 region has 16 residues. Germline lookup yields CDR1 LNHNV and CDR2 YYDKDF (reference sequence). V dropped 0 bases and J dropped 3 bases, with 14 bases sitting between them. The CDR3 DNA reads TGTGCCACCAGCAGAGATAGGGCATCGAGGGACTATGGCTACACCTTC. Translated, it gives CATSRDRASRDYGYTF.

The chain employs TRBV5-4 and TRBJ2-2; TRBD1 matches 10 bases. This CDR3 region has 15 residues. V trimming: 4 bases; J trimming: 5 bases; junction bases outside the gene matches: 5. Germline loops: CDR1 SGHNT, CDR2 YYREEE (reference sequence). CDR3 loop: CASSRGQGRTGELFF. CDR3 DNA: TGTGCCAGCAGCAGGGGACAGGGGCGAACCGGGGAGCTGTTTTTT.

V usage is TRBV5-6 and J usage is TRBJ1-2; 8 nucleotides match TRBD1. With V trimmed by 4 bases and J by 8 bases, 7 bases remained unmatched. This CDR3 has 13 amino acids. Germline V gene lookup returns CDR1 SGHDT and CDR2 YYEEEE. The CDR3 nucleotides are TGTGCCAGCAGCGCAGGGGGCGCTTGGGGCTACACCTTC. This gives the protein CASSAGGAWGYTF. The full variable domain, with the rest looked up from reference TRBV5-6 and TRBJ1-2, is DAGVTQSPTHLIKTRGQQVTLRCSPKSGHDTVSWYQQALGQGPQFIFQYYEEEERQRGNFPDRFSGHQFPNYSSELNVNALLLGDSALYLCASSAGGAWGYTFGSGTRLTVV.

The V and J genes are TRBV4-1 and TRBJ2-7; 7 bases line up with TRBD1. In germline, CDR1 is MGHRA, CDR2 YSYEKL. Germline trimming cut 4 bases from V and 4 bases from J; bases unmatched to any gene: 7. CDR3 length: 14 amino acids. CDR3: CASSRGQVGYEQYF. CDR3 nucleotides: TGCGCCAGCAGCCGCGGACAGGTTGGGTACGAGCAGTACTTC.

The gene calls are TRBV4-1 and TRBJ1-6; D is undetermined. Trimming removed 0 bases at V and 5 bases at J, with 20 bases between. Germline CDR1 and CDR2: MGHRA and YSYEKL. The length of the CDR3 is 19 residues. CDR3 coding DNA: TGCGCCAGCAGCCAAGATAAGAGGAGGTCCGGGGTCGATAATTCACCCCTCCACTTT. Protein product: CASSQDKRRSGVDNSPLHF.

The table lists this clone with a count of one. The chain links TRBV7-7 to TRBJ2-2, with 9 bases lining up with TRBD1. From germline, CDR1 is SSHAT and CDR2 FNYEAQ (reference sequence). This CDR3 is built from 16 residues. The V gene end was trimmed by 3 bases and the J gene end by 0 bases; junction bases not matched to a gene: 2. The CDR3 nucleotides are TGTGCCAGCAGCTTCCGGACAGGGGCGAACACCGGGGAGCTGTTTTTT. This gives the protein CASSFRTGANTGELFF.

The J gene is TRBJ2-3, the V gene TRBV19; weak D call: TRBD1 (6 bases). Germline-derived CDR1 and CDR2 are LNHDA and SQIVND (reference sequence). Trimming took 4 bases from V and 1 from J, leaving 9 bases between them. The CDR3 loop spans 14 amino acids. CDR3 protein: CASSKSGGTDTQYF. The CDR3 nucleotides are TGTGCCAGTAGTAAGTCAGGGGGCACAGATACGCAGTATTTT.